This T cell receptor (beta chain) emerged from a study of T cells in Graves' hyperthyroidism and ophthalmopathy. Study conclusions and caveats: Most thyroid clonotypes expanded above 0.001 were also detected in blood. Ophthalmopathy got predicted by the model a median about six months before its onset.

This clonotype was seen only a few times. No antigen is known for it. Patients showing uncontrolled infection, other autoimmune disease, pregnancy or lactation were ineligible. PBMCs were collected from a 10 ml volume of fresh peripheral blood. TCR beta CDR3 regions were amplified from RNA transcripts. When the TCR CDR3 underwent first-round RT-PCR, the HTBI primer set was used. TCRdb re-analysed the multiplex PCR reads in MiXCR, keeping a single row per CDR3 protein. This table holds 350,000 to 450,000 distinct CDR3 sequences, roughly an eighth found once. This receptor was taken from a man aged 45-65 years with Graves' ophthalmopathy. Sample: blood.

The CDR3 reads CASKLATREKLFF. The CDR3 DNA reads as TGTGCCAGCAAATTAGCCACAAGGGAAAAACTGTTTTTT. The V and J genes are TRBV7-3 and TRBJ1-4; D remains unclear. The CDR3 is 13 residues long. In germline, CDR1 is SGHTA, CDR2 FQGTGA. Between the trimmed V and J ends, which lost 7 bases and 8 bases, there was a span of 14 bases.